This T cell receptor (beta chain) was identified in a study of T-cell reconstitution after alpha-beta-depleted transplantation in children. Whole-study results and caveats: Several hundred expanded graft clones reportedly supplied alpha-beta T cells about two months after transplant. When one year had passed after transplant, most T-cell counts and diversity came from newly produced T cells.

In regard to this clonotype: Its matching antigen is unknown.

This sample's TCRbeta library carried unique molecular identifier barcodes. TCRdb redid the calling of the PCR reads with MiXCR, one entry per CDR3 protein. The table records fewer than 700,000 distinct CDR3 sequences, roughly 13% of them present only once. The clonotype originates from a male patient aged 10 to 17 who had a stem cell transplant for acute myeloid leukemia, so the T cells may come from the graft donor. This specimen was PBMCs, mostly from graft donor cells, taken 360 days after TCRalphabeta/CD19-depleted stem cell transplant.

For the CDR3, the DNA is TGTGCCAGCAGGCCATTCCGGGTTTCGACCGGGGAGCTGTTTTTT. It encodes CASRPFRVSTGELFF. The rearrangement links TRBV28 to TRBJ2-2, with D unclear. V was trimmed by 6 bases and J by 5 bases, leaving 16 bases between them. CDR1 and CDR2 (germline): MDHEN, SYDVKM. The CDR3 is 15 amino acids.